This T cell receptor (beta chain) was identified in a study of regulatory T cells in long-lasting Graves disease. V shed 6 bases and J 2 bases; nucleotides not matched to a gene: 9. The CDR3 extends over 17 amino acids. This clonotype was counted at least ten times. Time point described: newly diagnosed GD, antithyroid drugs for less than 3 months. PBMC RNA served as the TCR library source. Building the TCR beta libraries relied on iRepertoire HTBI primers, and CDR3 regions underwent Arm-PCR. TCRdb used MiXCR to reprocess the multiplex PCR reads, holding one entry per CDR3 protein. The repertoire has some 220,000 distinct CDR3 sequences, roughly 19% of them found once; the top ten carry 10% to 15%. These data were also reused for a study on T cells in Graves' hyperthyroidism and ophthalmopathy.

The chain combines TRBV12-3 or TRBV12-4 with TRBJ2-6; 8 bases match TRBD2. The sequence was collected from a woman aged 30 to 39 with Graves disease. This specimen consisted of peripheral blood mononuclear cells (PBMCs), obtained at new diagnosis, from a patient treated with antithyroid drugs. CDR3 amino acids: CASSRPGGLAGANVLTF. CDR3 DNA: TGTGCCAGCAGCCGTCCGGGGGGGCTAGCTGGGGCCAACGTCCTGACTTTC.